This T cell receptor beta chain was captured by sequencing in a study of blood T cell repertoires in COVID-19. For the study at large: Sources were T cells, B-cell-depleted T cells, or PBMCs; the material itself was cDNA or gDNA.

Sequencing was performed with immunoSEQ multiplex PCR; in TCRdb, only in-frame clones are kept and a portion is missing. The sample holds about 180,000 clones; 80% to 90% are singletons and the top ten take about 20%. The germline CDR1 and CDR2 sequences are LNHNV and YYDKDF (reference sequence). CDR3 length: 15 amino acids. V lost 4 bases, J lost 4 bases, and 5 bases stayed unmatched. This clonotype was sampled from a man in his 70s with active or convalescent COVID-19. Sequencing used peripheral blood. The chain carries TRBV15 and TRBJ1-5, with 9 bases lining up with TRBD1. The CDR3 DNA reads TGTGCCACCAGCACAAGACAGGGGGTAAATCAGCCCCAGCATTTT. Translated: CATSTRQGVNQPQHF.